The next 12 T cell receptor beta chains were all read from a single sample in a study of cytomegalovirus exposure and HLA in healthy donors (TCRdb year 2017). The library came from the immunoSEQ multiplex PCR assay. The multiplex PCR relied on a mix of 60 forward primers for TCR Vbeta segments and 13 reverse primers for TCR Jbeta segments. TCRdb provides this immuneACCESS table in a form limited to in-frame rearrangements. Some clones are lacking; in checked studies, under half of them reflect an unresolved V gene, and why the rest are absent is not known. For this sample there are approximately 220,000 clones; roughly 79% appear just once. The leading ten clones occupy around 1.8% of the sample. Sample: PBMCs. These receptors all stem from a young man in good health and CMV-seronegative.

This chain connects TRBV30 to TRBJ2-1; TRBD2 matches 7 bases. CDR1 and CDR2 (germline): GTSNPN, SVGIG (reference sequence). The CDR3 is 14 amino acids. V was pared by 5 bases and J by 5 bases, with 9 bases of the junction left unmatched. CDR3 coding DNA: TGTGCCTGGGGGGGAGGGGTTCGGGACAATGAGCAGTTCTTC. It translates to CAWGGGVRDNEQFF.

As DNA, the CDR3 is TGTGCCAGTAGTATCATACAGGGTGGTGGCGGGGAGCTGTTTTTT. Translated, it gives CASSIIQGGGGELFF. The genes are TRBV19 and TRBJ2-2, with D possibly matching TRBD1 (6 bases). CDR3 size: 15 residues. Germline V gene lookup returns CDR1 LNHDA and CDR2 SQIVND (reference sequence). V was pared by 3 bases and J by 7 bases, with 15 bases between. Drawing the rest from reference TRBV19 and TRBJ2-2, the complete variable domain is DGGITQSPKYLFRKEGQNVTLSCEQNLNHDAMYWYRQDPGQGLRLIYYSQIVNDFQKGDIAEGYSVSREKKESFPLTVTSAQKNPTAFYLCASSIIQGGGGELFFGEGSRLTVL.

The CDR3 sequence is CASSQARGRTNEQFF. The CDR3, as DNA: TGTGCCAGCAGCCAAGCCAGGGGCCGTACGAATGAGCAGTTCTTC. This chain links TRBV14 with TRBJ2-1; tentatively, D is TRBD1 (6 bases). V was cut by 1 base and J by 7 bases, with 14 bases left in between. Germline V gives CDR1 SGHDN, CDR2 FVKESK. This CDR3 is 15 amino acids long.

A remark on this clone: A junction boundary mismatches the germline segment, possibly from a read error. The V gene is TRBV27, the J gene TRBJ2-3, with 7 bases aligning to TRBD1. Germline V gives CDR1 MNHEY, CDR2 SMNVEV (reference sequence). The CDR3 is 17 amino acids. CDR3 nucleotides: TGTGCCAGTAGTTTCTACCGGGACAGTTTGAGCACAGATACGCAGTATTTT. Amino acid sequence: CASSFYRDSLSTDTQYF.

J is TRBJ2-6 and V is TRBV29-1; D unclear. CDR3 length: 13 amino acids. V lost 6 bases to trimming and J lost 4 bases, with 10 bases between them. CDR1 is SQVTM, CDR2 ANQGSEA, per germline. CDR3 loop: CSVRGDGANVLTF. CDR3 sequence (DNA): TGCAGCGTCCGCGGCGACGGGGCCAACGTCCTGACTTTC.

The chain uses TRBV7-9 and TRBJ2-5; the D gene is possibly TRBD1 (5 bases). Germline V CDR1 and CDR2: SEHNR, FQNEAQ (reference sequence). Between the trimmed V and J ends, which lost 1 base and 3 bases, there was a span of 6 bases. This CDR3 region has 13 residues. The CDR3: CASSLVGEETQYF. The CDR3, as DNA: TGTGCCAGCAGCTTAGTAGGGGAAGAGACCCAGTACTTC.

In this sample, this clone turned up once. The rearrangement uses TRBV5-1 and TRBJ2-5; 9 positions match TRBD2. This CDR3 region has 14 residues. CDR1 is SGHRS and CDR2 is YFSETQ in the germline V gene. The V gene end was trimmed by 4 bases and the J gene end by 4 bases; junction bases not matched to a gene: 5. The CDR3 nucleotides read TGCGCCAGCAGCCTCCGGCGGGGGGGAGAGACCCAGTACTTC. This sequence encodes CASSLRRGGETQYF.

The gene calls are TRBV30 and TRBJ2-7; D call uncertain. The CDR3 sequence is 11 residues long. Germline V CDR1 and CDR2: GTSNPN, SVGIG (reference sequence). V lost 5 bases and J lost 0, with 5 bases in between. The DNA for the CDR3 is TGTGCCTGGGGCAGCTCCTACGAGCAGTACTTC. This codes for CAWGSSYEQYF.

The rearrangement joins TRBV28 to TRBJ2-3; D gene unclear. The CDR3 is made up of 11 amino acids. CDR1 MDHEN and CDR2 SYDVKM come from the germline V gene. V was clipped by 3 bases and J by 5 bases, with 3 bases between them. In nucleotides, the CDR3 is TGTGCCAGCAGTTTCAAAGATACGCAGTATTTT. It translates to CASSFKDTQYF.

The gene calls are TRBV28 and TRBJ1-3; the D is unclear. V was trimmed by 1 base and J by 2 bases, leaving 9 bases between them. The length of the CDR3 is 15 residues. Germline CDR1 MDHEN, CDR2 SYDVKM. CDR3 residues: CASSLFVTAGNTIYF. For the CDR3, the DNA is TGTGCCAGCAGTTTATTTGTAACAGCTGGAAACACCATATATTTT. Looking up the rest from reference TRBV28 and TRBJ1-3 gives the full variable domain: DVKVTQSSRYLVKRTGEKVFLECVQDMDHENMFWYRQDPGLGLRLIYFSYDVKMKEKGDIPEGYSVSREKKERFSLILESASTNQTSMYLCASSLFVTAGNTIYFGEGSWLTVV.

The chain uses TRBV19 and TRBJ1-2; 10 bases line up with TRBD1. The CDR3 is 12 residues long. J gave up 8 bases and V 8 bases, and 5 bases lay outside the gene matches. Germline V gives CDR1 LNHDA, CDR2 SQIVND (reference sequence). CDR3 loop: CASGDRGKGYTF. Written as DNA, the CDR3 is TGTGCCAGTGGGGACAGGGGTAAGGGCTACACCTTC.

The J gene is TRBJ2-1, the V gene TRBV7-2, with TRBD2 matching 14 bases. CDR1 SGHTA and CDR2 FQGNSA come from the germline V gene. The V gene end was trimmed by 3 bases and the J gene end by 3 bases; junction bases not matched to a gene: 4. The CDR3 sequence is 17 residues long. For the CDR3, the DNA is TGTGCCAGCAGCTTGGGACTAGCGGGAGATTTCTACAATGAGCAGTTCTTC. Translated, it gives CASSLGLAGDFYNEQFF.